Listed here are 31 T cell receptor beta chains from one sample, sequenced in a study of vaccination effects on CD4 cells after COVID-19. Their specific antigens are unknown. Pools of viral peptides were used by the ViraFEST assay to expand antigen-specific CD4+ T cells ahead of sequencing. Subsequent to a culture period of about nine days, CD4+ T cells were isolated. The healthy vaccine recipients, who had no prior SARS-CoV-2 infection, showed negative nucleocapsid antibodies. The protocol was immunoSEQ multiplex PCR, while the TCRdb copy is restricted to in-frame clones and leaves out a portion. This sample yields 25,000 to 35,000 clones, of which more than 60% are seen a single time; 30% belongs to the top ten. The input for sequencing was CD4+ T cells from PBMCs cultured with SARS-CoV-2 spike peptides, taken before COVID-19 vaccination. These receptors came from a human donor who received a COVID-19 vaccine.

The chain joins TRBV2 to TRBJ1-5, with D maybe TRBD1 (5 bases). The V end was cut by 4 bases, the J end by 6 bases, with 13 bases between. Germline V CDR1 and CDR2: SNHLY, FYNNEI. The CDR3 consists of 14 residues. In nucleotides, the CDR3 is TGTGCCAGCAGTGGCGAAAGGAGGGGTCAGCCCCAGCATTTT. The encoded protein is CASSGERRGQPQHF. Full variable domain (missing parts from reference TRBV2 and TRBJ1-5): EPEVTQTPSHQVTQMGQEVILRCVPISNHLYFYWYRQILGQKVEFLVSFYNNEISEKSEIFDDQFSVERPDGSNFTLKIRSTKLEDSAMYFCASSGERRGQPQHFGDGTRLSIL.

The chain is built from TRBV7-8 and TRBJ2-2; either TRBD1 or TRBD2 may supply D (5 bases each). The CDR3 totals 17 residues. Trimming cost V 3 bases and J 0 bases, with 14 bases left between them. The germline CDR1 and CDR2 sequences are SGHVS and FQNEAQ. In nucleotides, the CDR3 is TGTGCCAGCAGCTTCTATCTCGGGGCCTCGAACACCGGGGAGCTGTTTTTT. Translating it yields CASSFYLGASNTGELFF.

The rearrangement links TRBV12-1 to TRBJ2-1; the tabulated D call, TRBD2, remains unverified against the DNA. TRBV12-1 is a recognized pseudogene. The CDR3 contains 14 residues. The CDR3 region is CASSSLGITREQFF. The CDR3 coding sequence is TGTGCCAGCAGCAGCCTAGGTATCACGAGAGAGCAGTTCTTC.

CDR3 sequence reads: CASSYIGQGATGELFF. The DNA for the CDR3 is TGTGCCAGCAGTTACATAGGACAGGGGGCTACCGGGGAGCTGTTTTTT. The genes are TRBV6-6 and TRBJ2-2; TRBD1 aligns across 11 bases. Per germline, CDR1 MNHNY and CDR2 SVGAGI (reference sequence). With 2 bases clipped from V and 5 bases from J, the junction kept 4 bases outside the gene matches. The CDR3 runs 16 residues.

This clone showed up just a few times. The chain recombines TRBV25-1 with TRBJ1-5; D call uncertain. The V end lost 2 bases, the J end lost 9 bases, and 11 bases lay between the germline ends. Germline V gene lookup returns CDR1 MGHDK and CDR2 SYGVNS. The CDR3 contains 13 residues. DNA of the CDR3: TGTGCCAGCAGTGAAAGCGTCGGATGGCCCCAGCATTTT. The encoded protein is CASSESVGWPQHF.

This clone was detected a few times. The chain links TRBV24-1 to TRBJ2-7; D gene ambiguous. Germline CDR1 reads KGHDR; CDR2 reads SFDVKD. V lost 6 bases and J 6 bases, leaving 14 bases between the germline ends. The CDR3 has 13 residues. CDR3 sequence: CATSQDAVGEQYF. The CDR3 bases are TGTGCCACCAGTCAAGACGCCGTGGGCGAGCAGTACTTC.

The chain joins TRBV3-1 (or the pseudogene TRBV3-2) to TRBJ2-5, with 12 bases identical to TRBD2. The germline V gene encodes CDR1 LGHDT and CDR2 YNNKEL (reference sequence). This CDR3 is 17 amino acids long. The V and J ends lost 0 bases and 2 bases, in that order; junction bases with no gene match: 4. The CDR3 region is CASSQELLAGGQETQYF. The CDR3 nucleotides are TGTGCCAGCAGCCAAGAATTACTAGCGGGAGGACAAGAGACCCAGTACTTC.

This clone was detected only once. CDR3 residues: CASSPPRRSGANVLTF. The CDR3 region has the DNA TGTGCCAGCAGCCCGCCCCGGCGCTCTGGGGCCAACGTCCTGACTTTC. V gene TRBV6-2 or TRBV6-3 combines with J gene TRBJ2-6; unclear D gene. Trimming removed 6 bases at V and 0 bases at J, with 12 bases between. Germline V gene lookup returns CDR1 MNHEY and CDR2 SVGEGT. The length of the CDR3 is 16 residues.

This clone turned up a few times. The chain employs TRBV5-5 and TRBJ1-4; D gene unclear. There are 14 residues in the CDR3. V shed 3 bases and J shed 2 bases, with 8 bases lying between them. Germline loops: CDR1 SGHKS, CDR2 YYEKEE (reference sequence). The CDR3 DNA sequence: TGTGCCAGCAGCTATTGGCCCACTAATGAAAAACTGTTTTTT. Translated: CASSYWPTNEKLFF. The variable domain in full, completed from reference TRBV5-5 and TRBJ1-4, reads DAGVTQSPTHLIKTRGQQVTLRCSPISGHKSVSWYQQVLGQGPQFIFQYYEKEERGRGNFPDRFSARQFPNYSSELNVNALLLGDSALYLCASSYWPTNEKLFFGSGTQLSVL.

This clone was found once. This chain links TRBV11-2 with TRBJ2-7; a possible D gene is TRBD1 (6 bases). The length of the CDR3 is 17 residues. Per the germline V gene, CDR1 is SGHAT and CDR2 is FQNNGV. The V and J ends lost 0 bases and 11 bases respectively, with 26 bases between them. CDR3 amino acids: CASSLDWDNGPTGPKYF. Here the CDR3 DNA reads TGTGCCAGCAGCTTAGATTGGGACAATGGTCCAACCGGGCCGAAGTACTTC.

The rearrangement joins TRBV28 to TRBJ2-7; D call uncertain. Germline loops: CDR1 MDHEN, CDR2 SYDVKM. The CDR3 has 11 amino acids. Trimming cost V 7 bases and J 4 bases, with 8 bases left between them. Here the CDR3 DNA reads TGTGCCAGCATAGGGCAGTACGAGCAGTACTTC. Amino acids: CASIGQYEQYF.

This clone has just a few counts. The V and J genes are TRBV2 and TRBJ1-3, with TRBD1 identical over 7 bases. In germline, CDR1 is SNHLY, CDR2 FYNNEI. The CDR3 contains 12 residues. V lost 8 bases to trimming and J lost 6 bases; unmatched junction nucleotides: 4. The CDR3 protein is CASSTGVNTIYF. For the CDR3, the DNA is TGTGCCAGCTCTACAGGGGTAAACACCATATATTTT.

The chain uses TRBV4-3 and TRBJ2-7; 7 bases align to TRBD1. Germline CDR1 reads LGHNA; CDR2 reads YSLEER. This CDR3 contains 13 residues. The V and J ends lost 6 bases and 7 bases, in that order; junction bases with no gene match: 9. The CDR3 coding sequence is TGCGCCAGCAGGCAAACAGGGGCGCGGGAGCAGTACTTC. Its translation: CASRQTGAREQYF.

J is TRBJ1-6 and V is TRBV6-1, with TRBD1 matching 8 bases. The V gene end was trimmed by 3 bases and the J gene end by 9 bases; junction bases not matched to a gene: 10. The length of the CDR3 is 16 residues. The V gene's germline CDR1 is MNHNS and CDR2 SASEGT. CDR3 region: CASSEGTGPAGSPLHF. In DNA, the CDR3 is TGTGCCAGCAGTGAGGGGACAGGACCCGCAGGTTCACCCCTCCACTTT.

This clone was counted between two and nine times. The chain links TRBV7-2 to TRBJ2-5; D not resolved. The CDR3 extends over 11 amino acids. In germline, CDR1 is SGHTA, CDR2 FQGNSA. V shed 1 base and J shed 4 bases, with 1 base lying between them. The CDR3 spells CASSLVETQYF. The DNA for the CDR3 is TGTGCCAGCAGCTTAGTAGAGACCCAGTACTTC.

The CDR3 region is CASSLKRGRANEKLFF. Here the CDR3 DNA reads TGTGCCAGCAGCTTAAAGAGGGGTAGAGCTAATGAAAAACTGTTTTTT. This chain uses TRBV11-2 with TRBJ1-4; TRBD1 might be the D (5 bases). CDR3 size: 16 residues. V gave up 2 bases and J gave up 3 bases, with 13 bases separating them. Germline V CDR1 and CDR2: SGHAT, FQNNGV.

This clone came up a few times. The J gene is TRBJ2-3, the V gene TRBV5-5; 7 nucleotides agree with TRBD2. The V segment lost 7 bases and the J segment 11 bases; nucleotides outside the gene matches: 16. This CDR3 is built from 14 residues. Germline CDR1 SGHKS, CDR2 YYEKEE (reference sequence). In nucleotides, the CDR3 is TGTGCCAGCGTCCCTGAGTTGACTAGCCCAGGGCAGTATTTT. This encodes CASVPELTSPGQYF.

The chain uses TRBV5-4 and TRBJ2-2, with 12 positions matching TRBD1. Germline-derived CDR1 and CDR2 are SGHNT and YYREEE (reference sequence). V shed 0 bases and J 5 bases; nucleotides not matched to a gene: 2. The length of the CDR3 is 16 residues. In DNA, the CDR3 is TGTGCCAGCAGCTTGGGGGGACAGGGGGCAACCGGGGAGCTGTTTTTT. Amino acids: CASSLGGQGATGELFF.

J is TRBJ2-3 and V is TRBV3-1 (or the pseudogene TRBV3-2), with 13 nucleotides matching TRBD2. J lost 4 bases, V lost 7 bases, and 8 bases had no gene match. Germline V lookup: CDR1 LGHDT, CDR2 YNNKEL (reference sequence). CDR3 length equals 16 residues. Here the CDR3 reads CASTWTSGSRADTQYF. CDR3 sequence (DNA): TGTGCCAGCACGTGGACTAGCGGGAGTAGAGCAGATACGCAGTATTTT.

The chain links TRBV10-3 to TRBJ2-7; no clear D. Trimming shortened V by 2 bases and J by 4 bases, and 6 bases separated the two germline ends. The CDR3 is 12 amino acids. Germline V gene data show CDR1 as ENHRY and CDR2 as SYGVKD. The CDR3 here is CAISESPYEQYF. Here the CDR3 DNA reads TGTGCCATCAGTGAGAGTCCTTACGAGCAGTACTTC.

The J gene is TRBJ1-2, the V gene TRBV7-2; D is uncertain. The germline V gene has CDR1 SGHTA and CDR2 FQGNSA. V lost 0 bases and J lost 1, with 6 bases in between. CDR3 length: 14 residues. The CDR3 loop is CASSLAAVNYGYTF. The CDR3 DNA reads as TGTGCCAGCAGCTTAGCGGCAGTTAACTATGGCTACACCTTC. The whole variable domain, filled in from reference TRBV7-2 and TRBJ1-2, reads GAGVSQSPSNKVTEKGKDVELRCDPISGHTALYWYRQSLGQGLEFLIYFQGNSAPDKSGLPSDRFSAERTGGSVSTLTIQRTQQEDSAVYLCASSLAAVNYGYTFGSGTRLTVV.

The chain joins TRBV4-1 to TRBJ2-3; D not certain. Trimming cost V 1 base and J 6 bases, with 14 bases left between them. CDR1 and CDR2 (germline): MGHRA, YSYEKL. The CDR3 covers 15 residues. Written as DNA, the CDR3 is TGCGCCAGCAGCCAAGCCCCCAACCTGAGGGATACGCAGTATTTT. Protein sequence: CASSQAPNLRDTQYF.

The chain's CDR3 is CASSLTSGARGYTF. The CDR3 DNA follows: TGTGCCAGCAGTCTGACCTCGGGGGCGCGGGGCTACACCTTC. The chain links TRBV6-2 or TRBV6-3 to TRBJ1-2; perhaps TRBD1 as D (6 bases). This CDR3 contains 14 residues. Germline V gives CDR1 MNHEY, CDR2 SVGEGT. The V gene lost 5 bases and the J gene lost 8 bases, with 18 bases spanning the gap.

V and J are TRBV4-1 and TRBJ2-3; D gene ambiguous. From germline, CDR1 is MGHRA and CDR2 YSYEKL. V dropped 3 bases and J dropped 2 bases, with 6 bases sitting between them. CDR3 length: 13 amino acids. DNA of the CDR3: TGCGCCAGCAGCCACTCAGTCACAGATACGCAGTATTTT. It yields the protein CASSHSVTDTQYF.

The V and J genes are TRBV30 and TRBJ1-2; tentative D call: TRBD1 (5 bases). CDR3 length equals 13 residues. Between the trimmed V and J ends, which lost 7 bases and 5 bases, there was a span of 17 bases. CDR1 and CDR2 from the germline V gene are GTSNPN and SVGIG (reference sequence). CDR3 bases: TGTGCCTCCCACACGGCCAGGGTTTATGGCTACACCTTC. Its protein product is CASHTARVYGYTF.

As for this clone: Different DNA sequences within this sample yield the same CDR3. The CDR3 DNA is TGCGCCAGCAGCGTTCAAGGCACCGGGGAGCTGTTTTTT. Its protein product is CASSVQGTGELFF. V usage is TRBV5-1 and J usage is TRBJ2-2, with D unresolved. There are 13 residues in the CDR3. Trimming cost V 4 bases and J 4 bases, with 8 bases left between them. Germline CDR1 reads SGHRS; CDR2 reads YFSETQ.

J is TRBJ1-2 and V is TRBV5-1, with TRBD1 identical over 9 bases. V gave up 5 bases and J gave up 7 bases; unmatched junction bases: 9. Looked up from germline, CDR1 is SGHRS and CDR2 is YFSETQ. The CDR3 contains 14 residues. CDR3 loop: CASSSGQGVIGYTF. CDR3 nucleotide sequence: TGCGCCAGCAGTTCGGGACAGGGAGTCATTGGCTACACCTTC.

This clone has only a few counts. The gene calls are TRBV18 and TRBJ1-5; TRBD1 might be the D (6 bases). The CDR3 sequence is 15 residues long. Germline-derived CDR1 and CDR2 are KGHSH and LQKENI. Between the trimmed V and J ends, which lost 2 bases and 7 bases, there was a span of 15 bases. CDR3 bases: TGTGCCAGCTCACCATCGCGGGGGCGGGGACAGCCCCAGCATTTT. The encoded protein is CASSPSRGRGQPQHF.

This clone was observed a handful of times. This chain uses TRBV24-1 with TRBJ1-2, with D possibly being TRBD1 (5 bases). Germline V lookup: CDR1 KGHDR, CDR2 SFDVKD. V shed 2 bases and J shed 7 bases, with 7 bases lying between them. This CDR3 spans 12 amino acids. CDR3 protein: CATSDYGGGYTF. The DNA of the CDR3 is TGTGCCACCAGTGATTATGGGGGTGGCTACACCTTC.

This clone has a handful of counts. This chain uses TRBV11-2 with TRBJ1-4; TRBD1 is a possible D gene (5 bases). Deletions cut 3 bases from V and 7 bases from J, with 9 bases between. The CDR3 covers 13 residues. The germline V gene has CDR1 SGHAT and CDR2 FQNNGV. CDR3 nucleotide sequence: TGTGCCAGCAGCTTCACGGGGCGTGAAAAACTGTTTTTT. It yields the protein CASSFTGREKLFF. The whole variable domain, remainder taken from reference TRBV11-2 and TRBJ1-4, is EAGVAQSPRYKIIEKRQSVAFWCNPISGHATLYWYQQILGQGPKLLIQFQNNGVVDDSQLPKDRFSAERLKGVDSTLKIQPAKLEDSAVYLCASSFTGREKLFFGSGTQLSVL.

This clone was seen a single time. The chain couples TRBV6-6 to TRBJ1-6, with 7 nucleotides matching TRBD1. The V gene end was trimmed by 4 bases and the J gene end by 10 bases; junction bases not matched to a gene: 13. The CDR3 length is 16 residues. CDR1 is MNHNY and CDR2 is SVGAGI in the germline V gene (reference sequence). CDR3 amino acids: CASSSHRGPADSPLHF. DNA of the CDR3: TGTGCCAGCAGTTCGCACAGGGGCCCCGCTGACTCACCCCTCCACTTT.